Following are 32 T cell receptor beta chains from one sample sequenced in a study of cytomegalovirus exposure and HLA in healthy donors. The PCR used 60 Vbeta and 13 Jbeta primers. Measured with immunoSEQ multiplex PCR; TCRdb has only the in-frame clones, and not every one. The sample shows some 160,000 clones, about 72% of them seen only once. The sample taken for sequencing was PBMCs. These receptors were obtained from a male donor in good health and CMV-seronegative.

In nucleotides, the CDR3 is TGTGCCAGCAGCAATCTAGGGACAGCTAATGAAGCTTTCTTT. This encodes CASSNLGTANEAFF. The chain couples TRBV5-6 to TRBJ1-1; 7 bases line up with TRBD1. Trimming at V came to 4 bases and at J to 7 bases, leaving 10 bases not matched to a gene. CDR3 length equals 14 residues. Germline V gene sequence: CDR1 SGHDT, CDR2 YYEEEE. Complete variable domain (other parts from reference TRBV5-6 and TRBJ1-1): DAGVTQSPTHLIKTRGQQVTLRCSPKSGHDTVSWYQQALGQGPQFIFQYYEEEERQRGNFPDRFSGHQFPNYSSELNVNALLLGDSALYLCASSNLGTANEAFFGQGTRLTVV.

CDR3 residues: CSVGPAGGFGYTF. The CDR3 DNA is TGCAGCGTTGGGCCCGCCGGGGGGTTTGGCTACACCTTC. The chain carries TRBV29-1 and TRBJ1-2, with D perhaps matching TRBD1 (5 bases). This CDR3 contains 13 residues. The ends were cut back, 4 bases at V and 7 bases at J, with 16 bases in the middle. CDR1 SQVTM and CDR2 ANQGSEA come from the germline V gene.

The rearrangement joins TRBV10-3 to TRBJ2-3; TRBD2 aligns across 11 bases. Trimming at V came to 6 bases and at J to 2 bases, leaving 7 bases not matched to a gene. CDR1 and CDR2 (germline): ENHRY, SYGVKD. This CDR3 region has 16 residues. The chain's CDR3 is CAIRIRLAGITDTQYF. DNA of the CDR3: TGTGCCATCAGGATAAGACTAGCGGGGATCACAGATACGCAGTATTTT.

The genes are TRBV7-3 and TRBJ2-6; 10 positions match TRBD2. The CDR3 is made up of 19 amino acids. Germline trimming cut 1 base from V and 0 bases from J; bases unmatched to any gene: 6. Germline V gene sequence: CDR1 SGHTA, CDR2 FQGTGA. Here the CDR3 DNA reads TGTGCCAGCAGCTTAAGAGCTAGCGGGAGAGGCTCTGGGGCCAACGTCCTGACTTTC. It codes for CASSLRASGRGSGANVLTF. The variable domain in full, completed from reference TRBV7-3 and TRBJ2-6, reads GAGVSQTPSNKVTEKGKYVELRCDPISGHTALYWYRQSLGQGPEFLIYFQGTGAADDSGLPNDRFFAVRPEGSVSTLKIQRTERGDSAVYLCASSLRASGRGSGANVLTFGAGSRLTVL.

This clone showed up just a few times. The V gene is TRBV5-1, the J gene TRBJ1-1; D is uncertain. V lost 3 bases, J lost 4 bases, and 13 bases lay in between. The germline CDR1 and CDR2 sequences are SGHRS and YFSETQ. The CDR3 sequence is 14 residues long. The CDR3 loop is CASSSSTAATEAFF. In nucleotides, the CDR3 is TGCGCCAGCAGCTCCAGTACAGCGGCCACTGAAGCTTTCTTT.

This clone has a handful of counts. This chain links TRBV9 with TRBJ1-3, with D possibly matching TRBD1 (5 bases). Per the germline V gene, CDR1 is SGDLS and CDR2 is YYNGEE. V lost 4 bases and J 3 bases, leaving 20 bases between the germline ends. The CDR3 length is 17 residues. The CDR3 coding sequence is TGTGCCAGCAGCTTTTCTATGGGGGGAACCAATGGAAACACCATATATTTT. Translation: CASSFSMGGTNGNTIYF.

This clone was seen only once. V usage is TRBV28 and J usage is TRBJ1-5, with 8 bases identical to TRBD1. The germline CDR1 and CDR2 sequences are MDHEN and SYDVKM. V trimming: 5 bases; J trimming: 7 bases; junction bases outside the gene matches: 7. The CDR3 consists of 14 residues. CDR3 coding DNA: TGTGCCAGCAGTCCCGGACAGGGTTGGCAGCCCCAGCATTTT. This codes for CASSPGQGWQPQHF.

The chain has TRBV5-6 and TRBJ2-3; the D gene is possibly TRBD2 (6 bases). This CDR3 contains 12 residues. CDR1 is SGHDT and CDR2 is YYEEEE in the germline V gene. Deletions cut 4 bases from V and 5 bases from J, with 8 bases between. The CDR3 loop reads CASSPGEDTQYF. CDR3 coding DNA: TGTGCCAGCAGCCCGGGGGAAGATACGCAGTATTTT.

The V and J genes are TRBV27 and TRBJ2-1, with D unresolved. V lost 5 bases and J 2 bases, leaving 16 bases between the germline ends. The CDR3 is made up of 16 amino acids. Per germline, CDR1 MNHEY and CDR2 SMNVEV (reference sequence). This CDR3 is CASSPSPTLTYNEQFF. CDR3 bases: TGTGCCAGCAGTCCATCCCCCACTTTGACCTACAATGAGCAGTTCTTC.

The chain links TRBV6-9 to TRBJ1-2; no firm D call. The germline V gene has CDR1 MNHGY and CDR2 SVAAGI. The germline V and J ends were trimmed by 8 bases and 4 bases, with 17 bases remaining between them. The CDR3 has 14 residues. The CDR3 loop is CASAREVRTYGYTF. CDR3 bases: TGTGCCAGCGCCCGGGAAGTTCGGACCTATGGCTACACCTTC.

V gene TRBV7-3 combines with J gene TRBJ2-5; unclear D gene. V lost 2 bases and J lost 5, with 12 bases in between. CDR3 size: 14 residues. Germline V CDR1 and CDR2: SGHTA, FQGTGA. The DNA for the CDR3 is TGTGCCAGCAGCTTATATGGGTCCGGGGAGACCCAGTACTTC. Its protein product is CASSLYGSGETQYF.

The chain has TRBV19 and TRBJ1-6; tentative D call: TRBD1 (5 bases). CDR1 and CDR2 (germline): LNHDA, SQIVND (reference sequence). The CDR3 loop spans 14 amino acids. Trimming left V 9 bases short and J 7 bases short, with 16 bases between. CDR3 residues: CASRDRQSNSPLHF. The CDR3 DNA is TGTGCCAGCCGAGATCGACAGAGCAATTCACCCCTCCACTTT.

The gene calls are TRBV4-1 and TRBJ2-3; 10 positions match TRBD1. Losses at the gene ends were 8 bases for V and 1 base for J; bases not matched to a gene: 3. CDR1 and CDR2 (germline): MGHRA, YSYEKL. This CDR3 has 14 amino acids. The CDR3 is CASSGTGGTDTQYF. The CDR3 coding sequence is TGCGCCAGCTCCGGGACAGGGGGCACAGATACGCAGTATTTT.

The rearrangement links TRBV28 to TRBJ1-6; 9 nucleotides align to TRBD1. The germline V gene has CDR1 MDHEN and CDR2 SYDVKM. V lost 5 bases, J lost 8 bases, and 4 bases stayed unmatched. The CDR3 consists of 14 residues. The CDR3 DNA follows: TGTGCCAGCAGTGGGACAGGGAATGATTCACCCCTCCACTTT. Translating gives CASSGTGNDSPLHF.

This chain joins TRBV7-2 and TRBJ2-6, with TRBD2 as a possible D gene (5 bases). Per the germline V gene, CDR1 is SGHTA and CDR2 is FQGNSA. CDR3 length equals 18 residues. The germline V and J ends were trimmed by 0 bases and 0 bases, with 12 bases remaining between them. The CDR3 DNA reads TGTGCCAGCAGCTTAGCCGGGAAGGGCGTCTCTGGGGCCAACGTCCTGACTTTC. Encoded protein: CASSLAGKGVSGANVLTF.

The chain has TRBV10-3 and TRBJ2-5, with a possible D match to TRBD2 (6 bases). V lost 0 bases to trimming and J lost 3 bases, with 8 bases between them. This CDR3 has 14 amino acids. CDR1 ENHRY and CDR2 SYGVKD come from the germline V gene. The CDR3 coding sequence is TGTGCCATCAGTGAGTCGGGGGGAAAAGAGACCCAGTACTTC. It codes for CAISESGGKETQYF.

This rearrangement joins TRBV29-1 to TRBJ1-5; D may be TRBD1 (5 bases). The CDR3 has 13 residues. V gave up 6 bases and J gave up 7 bases, with 16 bases separating them. Looked up from germline, CDR1 is SQVTM and CDR2 is ANQGSEA. In DNA form, the CDR3 reads TGCAGCGTCGGCAGGGAAATTGGGCAGCCCCAGCATTTT. Translating gives CSVGREIGQPQHF. The entire variable domain, with the rest obtained from reference TRBV29-1 and TRBJ1-5, is as follows: SAVISQKPSRDICQRGTSLTIQCQVDSQVTMMFWYRQQPGQSLTLIATANQGSEATYESGFVIDKFPISRPNLTFSTLTVSNMSPEDSSIYLCSVGREIGQPQHFGDGTRLSIL.

V gene TRBV7-9 combines with J gene TRBJ2-7, with D perhaps TRBD1 (5 bases). CDR3 length: 11 amino acids. CDR1 and CDR2 from the germline V gene are SEHNR and FQNEAQ (reference sequence). Trimming left V 8 bases short and J 3 bases short, with 8 bases between. The DNA for the CDR3 is TGTGCCAGCCAGGGTCTCTACGAGCAGTACTTC. Translated: CASQGLYEQYF.

The chain is built from TRBV7-2 and TRBJ2-7; D is unclear. Germline CDR1 and CDR2: SGHTA and FQGNSA. V dropped 8 bases and J dropped 0 bases, with 14 bases sitting between them. This CDR3 is 14 amino acids long. In DNA, the CDR3 is TGTGCCAGCGCTGCCGACTGGAGCTCCTACGAGCAGTACTTC. Protein: CASAADWSSYEQYF.

V is TRBV27 and J is TRBJ2-7, with D perhaps TRBD1 (6 bases). The CDR3 is made up of 13 amino acids. Germline V CDR1 and CDR2: MNHEY, SMNVEV (reference sequence). Trimming left V 4 bases short and J 4 bases short, with 11 bases between. The CDR3, as DNA: TGTGCCAGCAGTTCCTGGCAGGGGTACGAGCAGTACTTC. It encodes CASSSWQGYEQYF.

The sample holds a few counts of this clone. The J gene is TRBJ2-1, the V gene TRBV25-1; D is ambiguous. Germline V lookup: CDR1 MGHDK, CDR2 SYGVNS. V was clipped by 4 bases and J by 5 bases, with 15 bases between them. The CDR3 covers 15 residues. This chain's CDR3 is CASSGPREVNNEQFF. CDR3 bases: TGTGCCAGCAGTGGTCCTCGAGAGGTTAACAATGAGCAGTTCTTC. Combining the CDR3 with reference TRBV25-1 and TRBJ2-1 gives the whole variable domain EADIYQTPRYLVIGTGKKITLECSQTMGHDKMYWYQQDPGMELHLIHYSYGVNSTEKGDLSSESTVSRIRTEHFPLTLESARPSHTSQYLCASSGPREVNNEQFFGPGTRLTVL.

V is TRBV28 and J is TRBJ1-4, with 9 bases identical to TRBD1. The CDR3 totals 15 residues. Germline CDR1 reads MDHEN; CDR2 reads SYDVKM. V lost 5 bases and J lost 4; bases outside the gene matches: 5. CDR3 DNA: TGTGCCAGCAGTCCCCCGGGACAGGGTAATGAAAAACTGTTTTTT. Amino acid sequence: CASSPPGQGNEKLFF.

The chain couples TRBV5-4 to TRBJ1-3; D remains unclear. V lost 3 bases and J lost 0, with 10 bases in between. This CDR3 region has 15 residues. Germline V lookup: CDR1 SGHNT, CDR2 YYREEE (reference sequence). The CDR3 loop is CASSSDLDSGNTIYF. The CDR3, as DNA: TGTGCCAGCAGCTCCGACCTAGACTCTGGAAACACCATATATTTT.

The chain is built from TRBV10-3 and TRBJ2-6; 9 nucleotides match TRBD1. Per germline, CDR1 ENHRY and CDR2 SYGVKD. The CDR3 length is 17 residues. After removal of 4 bases from V and 3 bases from J, the junction contained 7 bases not matched to a gene. CDR3 sequence: CAISGSRDRVGANVLTF. The CDR3 coding sequence is TGTGCCATCAGTGGGTCCCGGGACAGGGTTGGGGCCAACGTCCTGACTTTC.

This rearrangement joins TRBV7-8 to TRBJ2-6; the D gene is possibly TRBD1 (5 bases). Looked up from germline, CDR1 is SGHVS and CDR2 is FQNEAQ. V lost 5 bases and J lost 2, with 7 bases in between. The CDR3 has 14 residues. As DNA, the CDR3 is TGTGCCAGCAGCGAACAGGCTGGGGCCAACGTCCTGACTTTC. Residues: CASSEQAGANVLTF.

The rearrangement joins TRBV5-4 to TRBJ2-5, with TRBD1 as a possible D gene (5 bases). The germline V gene encodes CDR1 SGHNT and CDR2 YYREEE (reference sequence). The V gene lost 0 bases and the J gene lost 2 bases, with 5 bases spanning the gap. This CDR3 region has 13 residues. CDR3 region: CASSLGQQETQYF. CDR3 DNA sequence: TGTGCCAGCAGCTTGGGACAGCAAGAGACCCAGTACTTC.

The V and J genes are TRBV7-9 and TRBJ2-1, with D possibly being TRBD2 (5 bases). Germline loops: CDR1 SEHNR, CDR2 FQNEAQ (reference sequence). Trimming stripped 5 bases from V and 3 bases from J, with 17 bases between. CDR3 length: 16 amino acids. CDR3 loop: CASSPRVLSGYNEQFF. In DNA, the CDR3 is TGTGCCAGCAGCCCGAGGGTCCTGAGCGGCTACAATGAGCAGTTCTTC.

The chain's CDR3 is CASSQESGYYGYTF. CDR3 coding DNA: TGCGCCAGCAGCCAAGAGTCGGGGTATTATGGCTACACCTTC. V is TRBV4-3 and J is TRBJ1-2; D remains unclear. CDR3 length: 14 amino acids. Germline V lookup: CDR1 LGHNA, CDR2 YSLEER. V lost 0 bases to trimming and J lost 5 bases, with 10 bases between them.

The chain uses TRBV2 and TRBJ2-1; 8 bases fit TRBD1. The CDR3 sequence is 15 residues long. Germline V gene data show CDR1 as SNHLY and CDR2 as FYNNEI. With V trimmed by 7 bases and J by 5 bases, 10 bases remained unmatched. CDR3: CASMRLRTGNNEQFF. CDR3 nucleotide sequence: TGTGCCAGCATGAGGCTCCGGACAGGGAACAATGAGCAGTTCTTC.

The CDR3 nucleotides are TGTGCCAGCAGCTTGGGGGGAGGCAGTCAGCCCCAGCATTTT. It encodes CASSLGGGSQPQHF. This chain uses TRBV5-4 with TRBJ1-5; D remains unclear. This CDR3 is built from 14 residues. The ends were cut back, 0 bases at V and 6 bases at J, with 10 bases in the middle. From germline, CDR1 is SGHNT and CDR2 YYREEE (reference sequence). Together with reference TRBV5-4 and TRBJ1-5, the CDR3 gives the full variable domain: ETGVTQSPTHLIKTRGQQVTLRCSSQSGHNTVSWYQQALGQGPQFIFQYYREEENGRGNFPPRFSGLQFPNYSSELNVNALELDDSALYLCASSLGGGSQPQHFGDGTRLSIL.

V usage is TRBV28 and J usage is TRBJ2-3; tentative D call: TRBD2 (5 bases). Germline CDR1 MDHEN, CDR2 SYDVKM. Trimming left V 5 bases short and J 3 bases short, with 15 bases between. This CDR3 has 15 residues. The CDR3 reads CASSLNGRGTDTQYF. The CDR3 nucleotides are TGTGCCAGCAGTCTCAATGGGAGAGGGACAGATACGCAGTATTTT.

The chain joins TRBV7-2 to TRBJ2-1, with 11 nucleotides matching TRBD2. The CDR3 length is 15 residues. From germline, CDR1 is SGHTA and CDR2 FQGNSA. J lost 5 bases, V lost 7 bases, and 7 bases had no gene match. The CDR3 spells CASTPGLAGNNEQFF. The CDR3 DNA is TGTGCCAGCACCCCTGGACTAGCGGGCAACAATGAGCAGTTCTTC.